This is a list of T cell receptor beta chains from one sample in a study of blood T cell repertoires in COVID-19. TCRdb's table, derived via immunoSEQ multiplex PCR, lists solely in-frame clones and lacks some. The repertoire holds 250,000 to 350,000 clones, with 75% to 90% as singletons. Sequencing was done on a sample of peripheral blood. These receptors came from a woman aged 25 to 39 with active or convalescent COVID-19. Each CDR3 is given without its conserved first and last residue. Each record gives: CDR3 protein, J gene, V gene.

CDR3 protein: ATSDPDRGATEAF
J gene: TRBJ1-1
V gene: TRBV24-1

CDR3 protein: ASSILAGGRETQY
J gene: TRBJ2-5
V gene: TRBV25-1

CDR3 protein: ASSQDLVSGNEQF
J gene: TRBJ2-1
V gene: TRBV3-1/TRBV3-2

CDR3 protein: ASSLSTVYEQY
J gene: TRBJ2-7
V gene: TRBV7-9

CDR3 protein: ASSLRRGGLNEQF
J gene: TRBJ2-1
V gene: TRBV28

CDR3 protein: ASSLWDRGLGYGYT
J gene: TRBJ1-2
V gene: TRBV5-6

CDR3 protein: ASSIAGQTYEQY
J gene: TRBJ2-7
V gene: TRBV19

CDR3 protein: AWRAPGQGSVGAF
J gene: TRBJ1-1
V gene: TRBV30

CDR3 protein: ASSIGQGMSGNTIY
J gene: TRBJ1-3
V gene: TRBV3-1/TRBV3-2

CDR3 protein: ASTEDSSNYGYT
J gene: TRBJ1-2
V gene: TRBV2

CDR3 protein: ASSPTGGVVLVGYT
J gene: TRBJ1-2
V gene: TRBV5-4

CDR3 protein: ASSLEGQTFYGYT
J gene: TRBJ1-2
V gene: TRBV7-9

CDR3 protein: AISGRGTVSGNTIY
J gene: TRBJ1-3
V gene: TRBV10-3

CDR3 protein: ASSYRGAGQPQH
J gene: TRBJ1-5
V gene: TRBV7-8

CDR3 protein: ASSLEQDYGYT
J gene: TRBJ1-2
V gene: TRBV7-2

CDR3 protein: ASSYSRGGMETQY
J gene: TRBJ2-5
V gene: TRBV6-2/TRBV6-3

CDR3 protein: ASRSTGGAF
J gene: TRBJ1-1
V gene: TRBV3-1/TRBV3-2

CDR3 protein: ASSWRGQGSSYNEQF
J gene: TRBJ2-1
V gene: TRBV5-1

CDR3 protein: ASSLDFEETQY
J gene: TRBJ2-5
V gene: TRBV5-1

CDR3 protein: ASSVLSGASTEAF
J gene: TRBJ1-1
V gene: TRBV9

CDR3 protein: ASSYGGAYNEQF
J gene: TRBJ2-1
V gene: TRBV6-5

CDR3 protein: ASSTTMTAGVGEKLF
J gene: TRBJ1-4
V gene: TRBV19

CDR3 protein: SASQGANTEAF
J gene: TRBJ1-1
V gene: TRBV20-1

CDR3 protein: ASSSSRSGEQY
J gene: TRBJ2-7
V gene: TRBV11-2

CDR3 protein: ASSPIGAGDRESYEQY
J gene: TRBJ2-7
V gene: TRBV11-2

CDR3 protein: ASSQADARLNQPQH
J gene: TRBJ1-5
V gene: TRBV4-1

CDR3 protein: ASSMTSGVYEQY
J gene: TRBJ2-7
V gene: TRBV19

CDR3 protein: ASSPKVVEAEQY
J gene: TRBJ2-7
V gene: TRBV5-6

CDR3 protein: ASSEERQGNSPLH
J gene: TRBJ1-6
V gene: TRBV6-1

CDR3 protein: ASSQGTGGSGANVLT
J gene: TRBJ2-6
V gene: TRBV4-3

CDR3 protein: ASSLIENTEAF
J gene: TRBJ1-1
V gene: TRBV5-5

CDR3 protein: SVGVSTETQY
J gene: TRBJ2-5
V gene: TRBV29-1

CDR3 protein: ASSFATSGFSNEQF
J gene: TRBJ2-1
V gene: TRBV5-6

CDR3 protein: ASSEAPQGDTEAF
J gene: TRBJ1-1
V gene: TRBV6-1

CDR3 protein: ASSLGGVNYGYT
J gene: TRBJ1-2
V gene: TRBV5-1

CDR3 protein: ASSFLTGAGNEKLF
J gene: TRBJ1-4
V gene: TRBV6-5

CDR3 protein: ASSRGSPGNTIY
J gene: TRBJ1-3
V gene: TRBV7-3

CDR3 protein: TSSLTWDRYSPLH
J gene: TRBJ1-6
V gene: TRBV7-2

CDR3 protein: ASSLGASGGPYNEQF
J gene: TRBJ2-1
V gene: TRBV5-1

CDR3 protein: ASSLVGQGNTGELF
J gene: TRBJ2-2
V gene: TRBV5-1

CDR3 protein: ASSPSLGAQETQY
J gene: TRBJ2-5
V gene: TRBV27

CDR3 protein: SVGGLGNEKLF
J gene: TRBJ1-4
V gene: TRBV29-1

CDR3 protein: ASSSGQASYGYT
J gene: TRBJ1-2
V gene: TRBV19

CDR3 protein: AWSKDYYEQY
J gene: TRBJ2-7
V gene: TRBV30

CDR3 protein: ASSSGGATGELF
J gene: TRBJ2-2
V gene: TRBV6-2/TRBV6-3

CDR3 protein: AWSVGQGANEQF
J gene: TRBJ2-1
V gene: TRBV30

CDR3 protein: SVGAQNRKLF
J gene: TRBJ1-4
V gene: TRBV29-1

CDR3 protein: ASSPQGFNYNTEAF
J gene: TRBJ1-1
V gene: TRBV21-1

CDR3 protein: SVKHTSGGETQY
J gene: TRBJ2-5
V gene: TRBV29-1